A selection of T cell receptor beta chains follows, all from one sample in a study of tumor-infiltrating lymphocytes in primary liver carcinoma. TCRdb reanalysed the multiplex PCR reads using MiXCR and keeps one entry per CDR3 protein. The data contain almost 55,000 distinct CDR3 sequences, about three quarters of them singletons. The sample comprised liver tumor tissue from sampling region 2. The receptors originated from a man in his forties with primary liver carcinoma and hepatitis B virus infection. Both conserved end residues are part of each CDR3. The D gene is left open where the match is weak. For some rows the clone size is stated as once, few or many, or as a class when expanded; others skip it.

D gene	clone size	V gene	J gene	CDR3 protein	CDR3 DNA
NA	many	TRBV6-1	TRBJ1-2	CASSELGYTF	TGTGCCAGCAGTGAATTGGGCTACACCTTC
NA	many	TRBV20-1	TRBJ2-1	CSASSVGRSSYNEQFF	TGCAGTGCTTCCTCAGTTGGGAGGAGCTCCTACAATGAGCAGTTCTTC
NA	once	TRBV6-5	TRBJ2-7	CASSLGQGGVVVAYEQYF	TGTGCTAGCAGTTTGGGGCAGGGGGGAGTGGTGGTTGCCTACGAGCAGTACTTC
NA	NA	TRBV11-2	TRBJ2-2	CASSAPGQTNTGKLFF	TGTGCTAGCAGCGCCCCGGGGCAAACAAACACCGGGAAGCTGTTTTTT
NA	NA	TRBV11-3	TRBJ1-5	CASNFQTANSQPQHF	TGTGCCAGCAACTTCCAGACCGCCAACAGTCAGCCCCAGCATTTT
NA	once	TRBV11-2	TRBJ2-7	CTCSLGASRTYEQYF	TGTACCTGCAGCTTAGGAGCTAGCAGGACCTACGAGCAGTACTTC
TRBD2	NA	TRBV7-9	TRBJ2-3	CASSFREGYSDTQYF	TGTGCTAGCAGCTTCCGGGAGGGGTACTCAGATACGCAGTATTTT
NA	NA	TRBV12-3/TRBV12-4	TRBJ2-7	CASSRREYYEQHF	TGTGCCAGCAGTCGACGGGAATACTACGAGCAGCACTTC
NA	NA	TRBV30	TRBJ2-2	CAWSAFGADDAGKLFF	TGTGCCTGGAGCGCCTTTGGGGCGGACGACGCCGGGAAGCTGTTTTTT
NA	many	TRBV6-6	TRBJ2-3	CASSFGQASTDTQYF	TGTGCCAGCAGTTTTGGACAAGCTAGCACAGATACGCAGTATTTT
NA	few	TRBV7-3	TRBJ2-2	CASSLTSGGELFF	TGTGCCAGCAGCTTAACGTCGGGCGGGGAGCTGTTTTTT
TRBD2	NA	TRBV7-9	TRBJ2-1	CASSSNPGLAGGGEQFF	TGTGCTAGCAGCTCGAACCCAGGACTAGCGGGAGGGGGGGAGCAGTTCTTC
TRBD1	NA	TRBV6-6	TRBJ2-7	CASSGDRGREQYF	TGTGCCAGTAGTGGGGACAGGGGGCGCGAGCAGTACTTC
TRBD1	NA	TRBV12-3/TRBV12-4	TRBJ2-7	CASTLQGAVQYF	TGTGCCAGCACTCTCCAGGGGGCGGTACAGTACTTC
NA	NA	TRBV28	TRBJ2-3	CASRGLRVTDTQYF	TGTGCCAGCAGGGGACTGAGGGTAACGGATACGCAGTATTTT
NA	many	TRBV6-5	TRBJ2-1	CASSQTGNNEQFF	TGTGCCAGCAGTCAGACAGGTAACAATGAGCAGTTCTTC
NA	once	TRBV11-2	TRBJ2-1	CASSLDIGFAMGEQFF	TGTGCCAGCAGCTTGGATATCGGGTTTGCCATGGGTGAGCAGTTCTTC
NA	NA	TRBV29-1	TRBJ2-1	CSVGSPSSSYNEQFF	TGCAGCGTGGGGTCTCCTTCAAGCTCATACAATGAGCAGTTCTTC
NA	many	TRBV6-5	TRBJ2-7	CASSRETRSSYEQYF	TGTGCCAGCAGTAGAGAAACTCGGAGCTCCTACGAGCAGTACTTC
NA	many	TRBV7-9	TRBJ2-3	CASSSTYRDIASTDTQYF	TGTGCCAGCAGCTCGACCTATAGGGACATAGCTAGCACAGATACGCAGTATTTT
TRBD2	NA	TRBV11-1	TRBJ2-1	CASGLGPAGEVDNEQFF	TGTGCCAGCGGCCTGGGACCAGCGGGAGAAGTTGATAATGAGCAGTTCTTC
NA	NA	TRBV7-9	TRBJ2-7	CISSYNFGIIYEQYF	TGTATCAGCAGCTACAATTTCGGGATCATCTACGAGCAGTACTTC
NA	NA	TRBV12-3/TRBV12-4	TRBJ2-7	CTGRPRGGGNYEQYF	TGTACCGGCAGGCCGCGAGGAGGGGGGAACTACGAGCAGTACTTC
NA	NA	TRBV12-3/TRBV12-4	TRBJ2-7	CAIRLGTRSYEQYF	TGTGCCATCAGACTAGGGACAAGGTCATACGAGCAGTACTTC
TRBD1	NA	TRBV6-5	TRBJ2-7	CASTYTETGDERYF	TGTGCCAGTACTTACACCGAAACAGGGGACGAGCGGTACTTC
NA	NA	TRBV4-2	TRBJ2-7	CASSQFFLYGQYF	TGTGCCAGCAGCCAGTTTTTCCTTTATGGGCAGTATTTC
TRBD1	NA	TRBV4-1	TRBJ2-7	CASSRQWGTVTYEQYF	TGCGCCAGCAGCCGCCAGTGGGGGACAGTGACTTACGAGCAGTACTTC
TRBD1	many	TRBV12-3/TRBV12-4	TRBJ2-1	CASSWGQGGEQFF	TGTGCCAGCAGTTGGGGACAGGGAGGAGAGCAGTTCTTC
NA	NA	TRBV7-9	TRBJ1-1	CASTPGGTEASF	TGTGCCAGCACCCCCGGGGGCACTGAAGCATCCTTT